The clone carrying this T cell receptor beta chain was seen at least ten times. Antigen unknown. Each single cDNA molecule received a unique molecular identifier. TCRdb used MiXCR to reprocess the 5' RACE reads, holding one entry per CDR3 protein. The sample holds some 54,000 distinct CDR3 sequences, roughly 9.7% seen once. This sample was included in a study of early T cells in non-severe SARS-CoV-2 infection. About the research overall: The authors sequenced bulk RNA from unsorted whole blood, leaving chains unpaired.

The CDR3 runs to 13 residues. Between the trimmed V and J ends, which lost 8 bases and 0 bases, there was a span of 11 bases. Germline V gene sequence: CDR1 SEHNR, CDR2 FQNEAQ (reference sequence). Study results and limitations: In VDJdb matching, anti-spike CD8 responses were favored while private and CD4 specificities went missing.

This sequence was found in an adult who was a healthcare worker with PCR-confirmed SARS-CoV-2 infection or an uninfected control (not recorded which). Sequenced material: whole blood. The J gene is TRBJ2-7, the V gene TRBV7-9; the D is unclear. This CDR3 reads CASVRPSSYEQYF. In nucleotides, the CDR3 is TGTGCCAGCGTCCGGCCGAGCTCCTACGAGCAGTACTTC.